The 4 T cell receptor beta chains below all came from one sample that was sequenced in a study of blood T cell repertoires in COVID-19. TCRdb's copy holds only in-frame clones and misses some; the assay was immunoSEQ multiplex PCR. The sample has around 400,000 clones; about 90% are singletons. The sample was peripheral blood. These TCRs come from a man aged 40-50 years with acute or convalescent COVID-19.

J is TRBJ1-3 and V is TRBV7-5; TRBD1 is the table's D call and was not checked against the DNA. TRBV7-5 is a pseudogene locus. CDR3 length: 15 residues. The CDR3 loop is CARSFHLQGISTIYF. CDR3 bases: TGTGCCAGAAGCTTCCACTTACAGGGGATAAGCACCATATATTTT.

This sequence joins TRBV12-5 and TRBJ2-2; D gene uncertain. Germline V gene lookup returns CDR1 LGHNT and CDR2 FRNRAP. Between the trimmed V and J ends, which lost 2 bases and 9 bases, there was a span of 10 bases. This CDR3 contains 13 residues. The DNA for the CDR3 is TGTGCTAGTGGTTTGCCAAACTCCAGGGAGCTGTTTTTT. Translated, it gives CASGLPNSRELFF. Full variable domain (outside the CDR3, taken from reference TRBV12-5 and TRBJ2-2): DARVTQTPRHKVTEMGQEVTMRCQPILGHNTVFWYRQTMMQGLELLAYFRNRAPLDDSGMPKDRFSAEMPDATLATLKIQPSEPRDSAVYFCASGLPNSRELFFGEGSRLTVL.

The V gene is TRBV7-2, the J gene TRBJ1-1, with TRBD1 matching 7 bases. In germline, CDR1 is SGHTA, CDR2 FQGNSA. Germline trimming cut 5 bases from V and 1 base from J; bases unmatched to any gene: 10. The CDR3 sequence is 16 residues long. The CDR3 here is CASSATWDRTNTEAFF. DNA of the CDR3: TGTGCCAGCAGCGCAACTTGGGACAGAACGAACACTGAAGCTTTCTTT.

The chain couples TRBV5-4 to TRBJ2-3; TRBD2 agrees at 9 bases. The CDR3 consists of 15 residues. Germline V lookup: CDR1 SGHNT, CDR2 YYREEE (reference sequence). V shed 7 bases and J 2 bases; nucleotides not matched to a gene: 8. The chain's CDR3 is CASSGAGGYTDTQYF. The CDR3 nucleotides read TGTGCCAGCTCTGGGGCGGGAGGGTACACAGATACGCAGTATTTT. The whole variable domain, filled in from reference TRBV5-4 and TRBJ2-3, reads ETGVTQSPTHLIKTRGQQVTLRCSSQSGHNTVSWYQQALGQGPQFIFQYYREEENGRGNFPPRFSGLQFPNYSSELNVNALELDDSALYLCASSGAGGYTDTQYFGPGTRLTVL.